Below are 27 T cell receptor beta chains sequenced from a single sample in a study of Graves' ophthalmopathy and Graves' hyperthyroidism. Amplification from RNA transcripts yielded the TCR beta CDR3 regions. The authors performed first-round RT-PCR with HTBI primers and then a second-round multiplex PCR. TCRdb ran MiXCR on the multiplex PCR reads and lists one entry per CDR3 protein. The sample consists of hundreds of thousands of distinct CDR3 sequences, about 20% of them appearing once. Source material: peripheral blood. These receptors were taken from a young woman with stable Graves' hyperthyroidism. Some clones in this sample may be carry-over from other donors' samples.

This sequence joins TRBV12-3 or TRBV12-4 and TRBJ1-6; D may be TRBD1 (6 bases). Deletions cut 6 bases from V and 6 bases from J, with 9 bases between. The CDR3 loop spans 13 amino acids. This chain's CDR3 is CASRLQGNSPLHF. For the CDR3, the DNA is TGTGCCAGCAGGTTACAGGGTAATTCACCCCTCCACTTT.

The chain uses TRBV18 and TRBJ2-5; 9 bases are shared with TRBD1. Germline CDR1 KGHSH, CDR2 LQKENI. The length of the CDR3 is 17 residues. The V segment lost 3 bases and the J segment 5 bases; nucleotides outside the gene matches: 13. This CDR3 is CASSPIIGTGTGETQYF. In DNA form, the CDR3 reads TGTGCCAGCTCACCGATTATTGGGACAGGGACAGGCGAGACCCAGTACTTC.

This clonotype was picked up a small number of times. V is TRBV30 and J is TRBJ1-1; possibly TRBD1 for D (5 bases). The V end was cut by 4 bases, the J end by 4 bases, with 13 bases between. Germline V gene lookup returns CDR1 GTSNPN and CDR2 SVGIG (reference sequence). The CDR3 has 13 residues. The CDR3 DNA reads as TGTGCCTGGACTAAAAAGGGGAGCACTGAAGCTTTCTTT. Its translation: CAWTKKGSTEAFF.

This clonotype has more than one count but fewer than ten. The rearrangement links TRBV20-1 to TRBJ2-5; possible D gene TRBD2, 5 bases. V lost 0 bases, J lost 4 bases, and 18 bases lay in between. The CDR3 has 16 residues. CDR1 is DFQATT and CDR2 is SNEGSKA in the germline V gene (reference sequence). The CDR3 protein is CSARDLRAATRETQYF. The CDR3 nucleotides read TGCAGTGCTAGAGATCTGCGGGCAGCCACAAGAGAGACCCAGTACTTC.

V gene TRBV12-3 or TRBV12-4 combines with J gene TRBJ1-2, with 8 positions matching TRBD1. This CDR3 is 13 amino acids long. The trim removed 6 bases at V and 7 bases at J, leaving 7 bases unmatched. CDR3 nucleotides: TGTGCCAGCAGCCTACAGGGGGATGCTGGCTACACCTTC. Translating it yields CASSLQGDAGYTF.

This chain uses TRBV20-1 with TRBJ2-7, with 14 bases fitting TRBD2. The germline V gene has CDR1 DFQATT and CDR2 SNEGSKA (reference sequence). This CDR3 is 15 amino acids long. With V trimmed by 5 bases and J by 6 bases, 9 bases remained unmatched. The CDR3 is CSAEGTSGGRTEQYF. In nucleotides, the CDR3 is TGCAGTGCTGAGGGGACTAGCGGGGGCCGGACCGAGCAGTACTTC.

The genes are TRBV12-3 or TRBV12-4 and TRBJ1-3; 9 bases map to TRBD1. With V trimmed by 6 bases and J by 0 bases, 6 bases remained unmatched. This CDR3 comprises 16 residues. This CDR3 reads CASSRDRVISGNTIYF. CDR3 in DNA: TGTGCCAGCAGCCGGGACAGGGTAATCTCTGGAAACACCATATATTTT.

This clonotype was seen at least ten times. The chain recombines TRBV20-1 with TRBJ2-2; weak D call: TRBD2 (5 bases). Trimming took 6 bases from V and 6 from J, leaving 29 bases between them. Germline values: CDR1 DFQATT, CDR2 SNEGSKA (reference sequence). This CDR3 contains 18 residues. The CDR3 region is CSAGGRVVVQPGPGELFF. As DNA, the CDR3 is TGCAGTGCCGGTGGGAGAGTCGTGGTACAGCCTGGGCCCGGGGAGCTGTTTTTT.

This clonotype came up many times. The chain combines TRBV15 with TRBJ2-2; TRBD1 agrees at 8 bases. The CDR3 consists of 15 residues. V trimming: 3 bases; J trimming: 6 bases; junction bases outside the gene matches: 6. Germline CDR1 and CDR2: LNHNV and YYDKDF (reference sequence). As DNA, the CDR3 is TGTGCCACCAGCAGCAGACAGGGGTTGTCCGGGGAGCTGTTTTTT. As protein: CATSSRQGLSGELFF.

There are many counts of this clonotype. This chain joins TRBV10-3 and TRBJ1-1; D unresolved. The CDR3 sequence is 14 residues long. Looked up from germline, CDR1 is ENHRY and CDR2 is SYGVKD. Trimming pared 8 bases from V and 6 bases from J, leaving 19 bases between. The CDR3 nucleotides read TGTGCCATCGGACGGGCCGCGAGGATCGCTGAAGCTTTCTTT. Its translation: CAIGRAARIAEAFF.

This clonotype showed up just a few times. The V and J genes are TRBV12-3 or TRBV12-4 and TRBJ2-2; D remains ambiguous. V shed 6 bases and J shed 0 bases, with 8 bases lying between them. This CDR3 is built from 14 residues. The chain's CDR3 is CASRQITNTGELFF. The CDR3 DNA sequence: TGTGCCAGCAGACAGATTACGAACACCGGGGAGCTGTTTTTT.

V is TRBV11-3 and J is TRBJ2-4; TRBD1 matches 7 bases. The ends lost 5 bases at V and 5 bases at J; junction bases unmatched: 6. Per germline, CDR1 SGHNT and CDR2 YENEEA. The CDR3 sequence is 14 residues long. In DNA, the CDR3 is TGTGCCAGCAGCAGGGGGCCAGAGGAAAACATTCAGTACTTC. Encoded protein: CASSRGPEENIQYF.

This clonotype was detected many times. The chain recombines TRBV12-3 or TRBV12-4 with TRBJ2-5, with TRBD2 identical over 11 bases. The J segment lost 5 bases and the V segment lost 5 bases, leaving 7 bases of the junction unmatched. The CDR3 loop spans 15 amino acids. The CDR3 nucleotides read TGTGCCAGCAGTCACTACACTAGCGGGGGTGAGACCCAGTACTTC. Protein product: CASSHYTSGGETQYF.

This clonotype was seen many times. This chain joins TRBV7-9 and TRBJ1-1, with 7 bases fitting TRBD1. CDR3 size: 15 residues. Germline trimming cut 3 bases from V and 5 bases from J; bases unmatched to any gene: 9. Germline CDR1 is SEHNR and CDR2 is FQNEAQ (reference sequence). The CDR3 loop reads CASSFEGGAVTEAFF. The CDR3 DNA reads TGTGCCAGCAGCTTCGAAGGGGGCGCAGTAACTGAAGCTTTCTTT.

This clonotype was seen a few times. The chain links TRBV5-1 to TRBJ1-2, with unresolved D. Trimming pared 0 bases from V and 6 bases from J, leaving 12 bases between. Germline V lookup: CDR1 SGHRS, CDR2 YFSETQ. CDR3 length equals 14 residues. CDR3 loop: CASSLAGPGDGYTF. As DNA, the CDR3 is TGCGCCAGCAGCTTGGCCGGACCTGGGGATGGCTACACCTTC. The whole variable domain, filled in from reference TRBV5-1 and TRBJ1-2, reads KAGVTQTPRYLIKTRGQQVTLSCSPISGHRSVSWYQQTPGQGLQFLFEYFSETQRNKGNFPGRFSGRQFSNSRSEMNVSTLELGDSALYLCASSLAGPGDGYTFGSGTRLTVV.

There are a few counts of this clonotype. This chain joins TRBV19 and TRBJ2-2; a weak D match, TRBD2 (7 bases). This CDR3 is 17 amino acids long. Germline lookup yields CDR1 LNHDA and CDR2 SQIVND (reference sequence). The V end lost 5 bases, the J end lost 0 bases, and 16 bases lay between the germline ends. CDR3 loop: CASSLSGGTTNTGELFF. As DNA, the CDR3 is TGTGCCAGTAGTCTCTCCGGGGGGACAACGAACACCGGGGAGCTGTTTTTT. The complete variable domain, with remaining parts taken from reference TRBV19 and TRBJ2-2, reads DGGITQSPKYLFRKEGQNVTLSCEQNLNHDAMYWYRQDPGQGLRLIYYSQIVNDFQKGDIAEGYSVSREKKESFPLTVTSAQKNPTAFYLCASSLSGGTTNTGELFFGEGSRLTVL.

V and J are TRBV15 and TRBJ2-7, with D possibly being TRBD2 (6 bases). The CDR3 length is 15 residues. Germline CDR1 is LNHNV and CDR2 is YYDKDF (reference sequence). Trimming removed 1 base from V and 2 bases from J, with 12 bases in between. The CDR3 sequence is CATSRAGGNTYEQYF. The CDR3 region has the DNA TGTGCCACCAGCAGAGCCGGCGGGAACACCTACGAGCAGTACTTC.

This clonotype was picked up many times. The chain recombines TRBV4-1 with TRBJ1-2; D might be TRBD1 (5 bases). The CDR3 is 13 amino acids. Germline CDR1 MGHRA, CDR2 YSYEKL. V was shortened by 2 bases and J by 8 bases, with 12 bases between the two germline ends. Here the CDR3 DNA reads TGCGCCAGCAGCCAAAGTCCAGGGACCGGCTACACCTTC. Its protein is CASSQSPGTGYTF.

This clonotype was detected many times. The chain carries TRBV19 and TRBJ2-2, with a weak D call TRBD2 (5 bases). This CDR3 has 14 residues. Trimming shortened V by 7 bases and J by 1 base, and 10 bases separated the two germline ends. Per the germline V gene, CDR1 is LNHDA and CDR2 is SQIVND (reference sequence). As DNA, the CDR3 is TGTGCCAGTACCGACGGAGGGAACACCGGGGAGCTGTTTTTT. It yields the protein CASTDGGNTGELFF. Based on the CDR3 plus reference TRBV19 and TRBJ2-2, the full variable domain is DGGITQSPKYLFRKEGQNVTLSCEQNLNHDAMYWYRQDPGQGLRLIYYSQIVNDFQKGDIAEGYSVSREKKESFPLTVTSAQKNPTAFYLCASTDGGNTGELFFGEGSRLTVL.

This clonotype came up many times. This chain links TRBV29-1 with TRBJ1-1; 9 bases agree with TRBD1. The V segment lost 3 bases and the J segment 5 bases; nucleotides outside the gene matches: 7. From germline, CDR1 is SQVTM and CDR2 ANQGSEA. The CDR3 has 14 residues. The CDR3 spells CSVEGQGMLTEAFF. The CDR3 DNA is TGCAGCGTTGAGGGACAGGGAATGTTAACTGAAGCTTTCTTT.

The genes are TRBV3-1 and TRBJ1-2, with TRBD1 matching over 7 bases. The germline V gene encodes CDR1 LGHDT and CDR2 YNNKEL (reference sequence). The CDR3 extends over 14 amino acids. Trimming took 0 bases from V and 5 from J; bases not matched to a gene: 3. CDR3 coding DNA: TGTGCCAGCAGCCAAGAAGGGACAGCTTATGGCTACACCTTC. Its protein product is CASSQEGTAYGYTF.

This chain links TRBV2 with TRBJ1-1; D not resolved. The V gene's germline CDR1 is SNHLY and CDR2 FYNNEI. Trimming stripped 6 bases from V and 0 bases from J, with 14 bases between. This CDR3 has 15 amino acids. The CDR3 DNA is TGTGCCAGCAGGCCCCCCACGGTTATGAACACTGAAGCTTTCTTT. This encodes CASRPPTVMNTEAFF.

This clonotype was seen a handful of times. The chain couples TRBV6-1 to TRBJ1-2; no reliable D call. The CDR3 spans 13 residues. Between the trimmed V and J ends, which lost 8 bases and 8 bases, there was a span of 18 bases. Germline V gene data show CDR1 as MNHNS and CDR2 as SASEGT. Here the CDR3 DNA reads TGTGCCAGCGCCACGGGAGGAGGGAAGGGCTACACCTTC. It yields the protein CASATGGGKGYTF.

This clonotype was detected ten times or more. The DNA for the CDR3 is TGTGCCAGCAGTGAAATCTCTCGGGCGGAAGGCTACACCTTC. Translated: CASSEISRAEGYTF. This chain joins TRBV2 and TRBJ1-2; no clear D gene. Trimming stripped 2 bases from V and 8 bases from J, with 15 bases between. Germline values: CDR1 SNHLY, CDR2 FYNNEI. The CDR3 has 14 amino acids.

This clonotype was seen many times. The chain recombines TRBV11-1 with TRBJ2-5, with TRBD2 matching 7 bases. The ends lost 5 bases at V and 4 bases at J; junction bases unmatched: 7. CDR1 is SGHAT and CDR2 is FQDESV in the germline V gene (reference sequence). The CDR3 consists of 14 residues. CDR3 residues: CASSRWTRGETQYF. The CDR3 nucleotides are TGTGCCAGCAGCCGTTGGACTAGGGGAGAGACCCAGTACTTC.

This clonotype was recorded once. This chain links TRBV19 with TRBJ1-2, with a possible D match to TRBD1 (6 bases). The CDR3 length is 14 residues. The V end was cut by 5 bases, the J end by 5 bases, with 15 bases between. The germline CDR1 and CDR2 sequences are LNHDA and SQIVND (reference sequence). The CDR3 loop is CASSANRQVYGYTF. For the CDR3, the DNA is TGTGCCAGTAGTGCCAACCGACAGGTGTATGGCTACACCTTC.

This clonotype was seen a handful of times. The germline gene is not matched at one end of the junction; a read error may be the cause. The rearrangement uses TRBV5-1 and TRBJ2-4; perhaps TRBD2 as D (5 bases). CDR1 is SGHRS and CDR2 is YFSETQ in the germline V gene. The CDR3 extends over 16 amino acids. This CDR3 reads CASSLSDNLAKNIKYF. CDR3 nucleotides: TGCGCCAGCAGCTTAAGCGATAACCTAGCCAAAAACATTAAGTACTTC.